The rows below give T cell receptor beta chains drawn from one sample of a study of CD8 T cells in Susac syndrome. TCRdb called the immunoSEQ multiplex PCR reads again in MiXCR, with one record for every CDR3 protein. The sample has fewer than 200,000 distinct CDR3 sequences; roughly 92% are singletons. The sequenced sample was CD4+ T cells from PBMCs. Receptors were obtained from a human donor in good health. The CDR3 runs from the conserved cysteine through the conserved F or W. A D gene is named only where the DNA matches it firmly. Not every row has a clone size; where given, it reads once, few, many or a size class.

>TRBV25-1|TRBJ1-5|TRBD1|NA
CASSGQGGYSNQPQHF
TGTGCCAGCAGTGGACAGGGGGGTTATAGCAATCAGCCCCAGCATTTT
>TRBV7-3|TRBJ2-1|NA|NA
CASSPDMGLSRQFF
TGTGCCAGCAGCCCTGACATGGGTCTCAGTAGGCAGTTCTTC
>TRBV6-5|TRBJ1-1|NA|NA
CASSAVGTEAFF
TGTGCCAGCAGCGCGGTAGGCACTGAAGCTTTCTTT
>TRBV29-1|TRBJ1-5|NA|NA
CSVRTSSNQPQHF
TGCAGCGTCCGGACCTCCAGCAATCAGCCCCAGCATTTT
>TRBV7-8|TRBJ2-1|TRBD2|NA
CASSLVVILAGEQFF
TGTGCCAGCAGCTTAGTTGTTATACTAGCGGGGGAGCAGTTCTTC
>TRBV12-3/TRBV12-4|TRBJ2-6|NA|once
CASSSRANVLTF
TGTGCCAGCAGCTCAAGGGCCAACGTCCTGACTTTC
>TRBV5-4|TRBJ2-2|NA|NA
CASSPGKKGQNTGELFF
TGTGCCAGCAGCCCCGGGAAAAAGGGACAGAACACCGGGGAGCTGTTTTTT
>TRBV10-3|TRBJ2-7|NA|NA
CAISESSGRKRYEQYF
TGTGCCATCAGTGAGTCATCGGGTAGGAAACGATACGAGCAGTACTTC
>TRBV10-3|TRBJ2-3|TRBD2|NA
CAIMAGGSDTQYF
TGTGCCATCATGGCGGGGGGATCAGATACGCAGTATTTT
>TRBV7-3|TRBJ2-5|TRBD2|NA
CASSLGGGSRETQYF
TGTGCCAGCAGCTTGGGCGGGGGATCTCGAGAGACCCAGTACTTC
>TRBV28|TRBJ2-5|NA|NA
CASSPTYQETQYF
TGTGCCAGCAGTCCAACCTACCAAGAGACCCAGTACTTC
>TRBV5-1|TRBJ2-2|TRBD1|NA
CASSPGDRNTGELFF
TGCGCCAGCAGCCCAGGGGACAGGAACACCGGGGAGCTGTTTTTT
>TRBV6-6|TRBJ2-3|NA|NA
CASSYSNEADTQYF
TGTGCCAGCAGTTACTCCAACGAGGCAGATACGCAGTATTTT
>TRBV12-3/TRBV12-4|TRBJ2-2|NA|NA
CASSPKTGSTGELFF
TGTGCCAGCAGTCCCAAAACTGGGAGCACCGGGGAGCTGTTTTTT
>TRBV2|TRBJ1-2|TRBD1|NA
CASKGAGSYGYTF
TGTGCCAGCAAGGGGGCAGGGTCCTATGGCTACACCTTC
>TRBV9|TRBJ2-4|NA|NA
CASSVGGPQNIQYF
TGTGCCAGCAGCGTAGGGGGGCCTCAAAACATTCAGTACTTC
>TRBV5-6|TRBJ2-7|NA|NA
CASSFKGGSYEQYF
TGTGCCAGCAGCTTTAAAGGGGGTTCCTACGAGCAGTACTTC
>TRBV3-1|TRBJ1-6|TRBD1|NA
CASSHRLPGQTNSPLHF
TGTGCCAGCAGCCACCGACTTCCGGGACAGACCAATTCACCCCTCCACTTT
>TRBV4-3|TRBJ2-3|NA|NA
CASSQSGDSTDTQYF
TGCGCCAGCAGCCAATCGGGGGATTCCACAGATACGCAGTATTTT
>TRBV14|TRBJ1-1|NA|NA
CASSRNSGWGTEAFF
TGTGCCAGCAGCCGCAACTCCGGGTGGGGCACTGAAGCTTTCTTT
>TRBV6-1|TRBJ1-5|TRBD1|NA
CASSRRTGASSGNQPQHF
TGTGCCAGCAGTCGGCGGACAGGGGCCTCTTCTGGCAATCAGCCCCAGCATTTT
>TRBV27|TRBJ2-2|NA|NA
CASSLTGQTGELFF
TGTGCCAGCAGTTTAACGGGACAAACCGGGGAGCTGTTTTTT
>TRBV10-3|TRBJ2-1|TRBD1|NA
CAISGYRTGDNEQFF
TGTGCCATCAGTGGTTATAGGACAGGGGATAATGAGCAGTTCTTC
>TRBV6-2/TRBV6-3|TRBJ1-5|TRBD1|once
CASIQGGQNQPQHF
TGTGCCAGCATTCAAGGGGGCCAGAATCAGCCCCAGCATTTT
>TRBV20-1|TRBJ2-6|NA|once
CSARGGRAGANVLTF
TGCAGTGCTAGAGGGGGCAGGGCTGGGGCCAACGTCCTGACTTTC
>TRBV29-1|TRBJ1-1|TRBD1|once
CSVGTGGNTEAFF
TGCAGCGTGGGTACAGGGGGGAACACTGAAGCTTTCTTT
>TRBV9|TRBJ1-2|NA|NA
CASSTQQGFGGYTF
TGTGCCAGCAGCACACAACAGGGATTTGGGGGCTACACCTTC
>TRBV5-1|TRBJ2-2|NA|NA
CASSRAIGTGELFF
TGCGCCAGCAGCCGGGCCATCGGCACCGGGGAGCTGTTTTTT
>TRBV11-2|TRBJ1-2|NA|NA
CASSFRWGQGGYTF
TGTGCCAGCAGCTTCCGGTGGGGGCAGGGTGGCTACACCTTC
>TRBV3-1|TRBJ2-5|NA|NA
CASSHRETQYF
TGTGCCAGCAGCCATCGAGAGACCCAGTACTTC
>TRBV29-1|TRBJ1-1|NA|NA
CSVERGTNTEAFF
TGCAGCGTTGAACGGGGGACGAACACTGAAGCTTTCTTT
>TRBV9|TRBJ2-4|TRBD1|NA
CASSAGDRPGDIQYF
TGTGCCAGCAGCGCCGGGGACAGGCCAGGGGACATTCAGTACTTC
>TRBV30|TRBJ2-5|NA|NA
CAWSTEETQYF
TGTGCCTGGAGTACCGAAGAGACCCAGTACTTC
>TRBV9|TRBJ2-1|TRBD2|NA
CASSVVASGGIYNEQFF
TGTGCCAGCAGCGTAGTGGCTAGCGGGGGAATATACAATGAGCAGTTCTTC
>TRBV21-1|TRBJ2-5|NA|NA
CASSRQGPPYQETQYF
TGTGCCAGCAGCAGACAGGGCCCGCCTTACCAAGAGACCCAGTACTTC
>TRBV2|TRBJ2-2|NA|NA
CASSGSRTGELFF
TGTGCCAGCAGTGGTTCAAGGACCGGGGAGCTGTTTTTT
>TRBV28|TRBJ1-2|TRBD1|NA
CASNAGALGGNYGYTF
TGTGCCAGCAATGCGGGGGCATTAGGGGGCAACTATGGCTACACCTTC
>TRBV5-1|TRBJ2-5|NA|NA
CASSLRGVSQETQYF
TGCGCCAGCAGCTTGAGGGGGGTCAGCCAAGAGACCCAGTACTTC
>TRBV7-9|TRBJ2-7|NA|NA
CASSLDGPSTYEQYF
TGTGCCAGCAGCTTAGACGGACCTAGCACTTACGAGCAGTACTTC
>TRBV11-2|TRBJ2-2|NA|NA
CASSLELGPTGELFF
TGTGCCAGCAGCTTAGAATTGGGACCCACCGGGGAGCTGTTTTTT
>TRBV28|TRBJ2-5|NA|NA
CASSLPGNRGTQYF
TGTGCCAGCAGTTTACCGGGAAATCGGGGGACCCAGTACTTC
>TRBV20-1|TRBJ2-4|NA|once
CSASRGNENIQYF
TGCAGTGCTAGTAGAGGGAACGAAAACATTCAGTACTTC
>TRBV9|TRBJ2-5|NA|NA
CASSPSQSSVLWGETQYF
TGTGCCAGCAGCCCTAGCCAATCTAGCGTCCTATGGGGAGAGACCCAGTACTTC
>TRBV4-1|TRBJ1-5|NA|once
CASSQGPRDVGNQPQHF
TGCGCCAGCAGCCAAGGCCCCCGGGACGTCGGCAATCAGCCCCAGCATTTT
>TRBV6-1|TRBJ1-5|NA|NA
CASSGGGYSGQPQHF
TGTGCCAGCAGTGGGGGAGGCTATTCGGGTCAGCCCCAGCATTTT
>TRBV4-1|TRBJ1-1|NA|few
CASSHMLRTEAFF
TGCGCCAGCAGCCACATGTTACGGACTGAAGCTTTCTTT
>TRBV19|TRBJ2-2|TRBD1|NA
CASSLVIGQGNTGELFF
TGTGCCAGTAGTCTAGTGATTGGACAGGGAAACACCGGGGAGCTGTTTTTT